What follows are 2 T cell receptor beta chains derived from one specimen sequenced in a study of identical twins. A single record per CDR3 protein comes from TCRdb applying MiXCR to the 5' RACE reads. The sample contains 550,000 to 700,000 distinct CDR3 sequences, about 20% of which appear only once. These data also featured in a second study, about T cells expressing NK-cell markers.

Specimen: PBMCs. The receptors here all came from a woman aged 18-30 years in good health.

This chain's CDR3 is CASSLRTDIEGQETQYF. The CDR3 DNA reads as TGTGCCAGCAGTTTAAGGACCGACATAGAGGGACAGGAGACCCAGTACTTC. J is TRBJ2-5 and V is TRBV28; TRBD1 matches 7 bases. This CDR3 has 17 amino acids. Germline V gene lookup returns CDR1 MDHEN and CDR2 SYDVKM. J was trimmed by 5 bases and V by 2 bases; bases with no gene match: 14.

This chain joins TRBV19 and TRBJ2-7; D tentatively fits TRBD1 or TRBD2 (5 bases each). The CDR3 contains 13 residues. Trimming took off 3 bases at V and 2 bases at J, with 8 bases between the two ends. Germline V gene sequence: CDR1 LNHDA, CDR2 SQIVND (reference sequence). This chain's CDR3 is CASSIGTPYEQYF. As DNA, the CDR3 is TGTGCCAGTAGTATCGGGACCCCCTACGAGCAGTACTTC.